The 5 T cell receptor beta chains presented below share a single source sample, sequenced in a study of T cell repertoires in cytomegalovirus infection. MiXCR was run by TCRdb on the reads, yielding one entry per CDR3 protein. This table has about 320,000 distinct CDR3 sequences, more than 8% appearing once. Specimen: PBMCs. These receptors all come from a human donor in good health (CMV status not recorded). Some clones in this sample may be carry-over from other donors' samples.

This clonotype occurred many times. The V gene is TRBV7-6, the J gene TRBJ2-7; D is uncertain. The CDR3 has 14 amino acids. V was shortened by 1 base and J by 5 bases, with 12 bases between the two germline ends. The germline gives CDR1 SGHVS, CDR2 FNYEAQ. CDR3 coding DNA: TGTGCCAGCAGCTTAGTCCCAAGCCGCGACGAGCAGTACTTC. Translating it yields CASSLVPSRDEQYF.

In its sample, this clonotype was seen a few times. CDR3 region: CASRPGLAGGPHEQYF. As DNA, the CDR3 is TGTGCCAGCAGACCCGGACTAGCGGGGGGGCCCCACGAGCAGTACTTC. The V call is TRBV12-3 or TRBV12-4, the J call TRBJ2-7, with TRBD2 matching over 15 bases. The CDR3 has 16 residues. V was pared by 6 bases and J by 5 bases, with 8 bases of the junction left unmatched.

This clonotype was counted only a few times. This rearrangement joins TRBV28 to TRBJ2-1; 8 bases line up with TRBD2. From germline, CDR1 is MDHEN and CDR2 SYDVKM. CDR3 length: 16 residues. V lost 6 bases and J lost 0; bases outside the gene matches: 7. The CDR3 reads CASRRRLAYSYNEQFF. The DNA of the CDR3 is TGTGCCAGCAGACGCAGACTAGCGTACTCCTACAATGAGCAGTTCTTC.

The chain links TRBV7-2 to TRBJ2-7; D remains unclear. This CDR3 region has 15 residues. Deletions cut 1 base from V and 5 bases from J, with 15 bases between. The germline CDR1 and CDR2 sequences are SGHTA and FQGNSA. The CDR3 region has the DNA TGTGCCAGCAGCTTAGAGGTGGTAGGGATGGACGAGCAGTACTTC. It codes for CASSLEVVGMDEQYF. Full variable domain (remainder filled in from reference TRBV7-2 and TRBJ2-7): GAGVSQSPSNKVTEKGKDVELRCDPISGHTALYWYRQSLGQGLEFLIYFQGNSAPDKSGLPSDRFSAERTGGSVSTLTIQRTQQEDSAVYLCASSLEVVGMDEQYFGPGTRLTVT.

This clonotype occurred a few times. CDR3 residues: CASSLALGWGNTIYF. The CDR3 DNA reads as TGTGCCAGCAGCTTAGCCCTAGGGTGGGGAAACACCATATATTTT. The chain combines TRBV7-9 with TRBJ1-3, with D unresolved. V was shortened by 0 bases and J by 4 bases, with 10 bases between the two germline ends. Germline CDR1 reads SEHNR; CDR2 reads FQNEAQ (reference sequence). The CDR3 totals 15 residues.